The text below deals with one T cell receptor (beta chain). Its antigen is currently not known. Per-base qualities were not stored, and no clone one base away is much larger. Participants in the prospective study were enrolled through a virtual design, were aged 18 to 89 years, and lived in fewer than 30 United States geographic areas. In the prospective study, participants were assigned to cohorts based on the clinical history participants reported in a screening survey and a study questionnaire. Recovered participants in ImmuneRACE Cohort 3 were defined by two consecutive negative NP/OP PCR tests, clearance by a healthcare professional, or resolution of symptoms. In the prospective study, whole blood, serum and a nasopharyngeal or oropharyngeal swab were collected from each participant by mobile phlebotomists. Additional blood draws and questionnaires over an approximately 2-month period could optionally be provided by prospective study participants. Prospective study blood samples were shipped either frozen or at room temperature before DNA extraction.

Inclusive of the bounding cysteine and phenylalanine, the CDR3 is 13 residues long. Only the CDR3 portion is preserved as DNA: 39 bases, with reading frame beginning at the first base. CDR1 and CDR2, looked up from the germline V gene, are KGHSH and LQKENI. The junction carries 13 bases between V and J, which are trimmed by 6 bases and 5 bases respectively. TCRbeta CDR3 regions were amplified from genomic DNA using the immunoSEQ Assay, a bias-controlled multiplex PCR. The paper's data handling went like this. Nucleated cell counts per sample were estimated from amplification of reference gene primers within the assay. Sequence reads were collapsed and filtered to measure the absolute abundance of every unique TCRbeta CDR3 rearrangement. For each sample, productive Simpson clonality was calculated by taking the square root of Simpson's diversity index across productive rearrangements. The table comes from immuneACCESS by way of TCRdb, which keeps in-frame sequences with V and J called. Part of the clones is missing from these tables; in studies checked, under half for an unresolved V gene and the rest for unknown reasons. That table is the source of V, J and clone size, and D and trimming were worked out from the DNA. This sample comprises more than 250,000 clones, over 75% of them detected only once. The ten largest clonotypes hold over 9.5% of the sample.

This record comes from a study of blood T cell repertoires in COVID-19 (dated by TCRdb to 2018 to 2020). Concerning the study at large: Collaborator samples came from the United States, Italy and Spain and covered acute and convalescent phases of COVID-19. The prospective study material was composed of cDNA or gDNA derived from T cells, B-cell-depleted T cells, or PBMCs. Deeply sampled blood TCRbeta repertoires from subjects exposed to, actively infected with, or recovered from COVID-19 were included in the dataset. The repertoires were released in a freely available public database meant as a resource for research on the immune response to SARS-CoV-2. The samples were drawn from two sources: the first 160 participants of the ongoing ImmuneRACE study, and 1,254 subjects contributed by 6 global collaborators. Nearly every sample came with metadata listing a de-identified subject ID, COVID-19 status, age in years and sex. Where available, HLA class I and class II types were obtained from metadata supplied by the sample provider rather than from assay-based typing.

What the work shows at the level of the full study, not this receptor alone: How much clinical and demographic metadata was included differed by source and by participant, and the metadata was provided uncurated.

The chain uses TRBV18 and TRBJ1-2; confidence is insufficient to name the D gene. Sequenced sample: PBMCs or T cells enriched from blood (not recorded which). This receptor was taken from a woman aged 18-30 years who had recovered from COVID-19. The CDR3 reads CASSPGWEYGYTF. Here is the DNA: TGTGCCAGCTCCCCGGGCTGGGAGTATGGCTACACCTTC.